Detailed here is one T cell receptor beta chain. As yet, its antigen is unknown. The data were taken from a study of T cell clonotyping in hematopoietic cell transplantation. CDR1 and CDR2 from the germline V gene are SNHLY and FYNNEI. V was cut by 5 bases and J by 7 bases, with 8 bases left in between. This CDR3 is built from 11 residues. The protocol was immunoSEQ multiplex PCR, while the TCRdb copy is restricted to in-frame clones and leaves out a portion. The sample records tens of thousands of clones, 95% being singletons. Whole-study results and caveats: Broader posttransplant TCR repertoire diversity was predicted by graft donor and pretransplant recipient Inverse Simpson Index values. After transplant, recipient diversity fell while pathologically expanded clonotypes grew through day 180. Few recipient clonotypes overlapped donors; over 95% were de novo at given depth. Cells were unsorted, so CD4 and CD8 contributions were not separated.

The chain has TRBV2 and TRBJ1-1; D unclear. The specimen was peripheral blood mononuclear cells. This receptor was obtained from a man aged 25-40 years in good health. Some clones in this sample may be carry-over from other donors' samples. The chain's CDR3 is CASSKEGEAFF. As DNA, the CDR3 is TGTGCCAGCAGTAAGGAAGGTGAAGCTTTCTTT.